Listed here is a single TCR beta chain. It lacks a known antigen. No base quality values were provided; no much bigger clone lies one nucleotide off. This sample is part of a study of control samples from healthy donors and cancer patients (dated by TCRdb to 2018 to 2021). The protocol used for the library was the immunoSEQ multiplex PCR assay. TCRdb stores this immuneACCESS table with in-frame sequences only. Part of the clones is absent; in the studies checked, under half of the shortfall reflects unresolved V genes, and no reason is known for the rest. This sample is represented by 390,000 or so clones; approximately 90% of them were singletons. Together, the top ten hold 5% to 8% of the sample. Looking up the germline V gene (reference sequence) yields CDR1 MNHEY and CDR2 SMNVEV. The CDR3 spans 12 residues, from the cysteine through the phenylalanine. The DNA shown is the 36-base CDR3, in frame from base 1. Clipping removes 7 bases from V and 9 bases from J, with 5 as the unmatched junction base count.

The chain couples TRBV27 to TRBJ1-1, and TRBD1 aligns with 10 junction nucleotides. The sample comprised PBMCs. The sequence derives from a man aged 40-49 years with head and neck cancer. The DNA sequence is given as TGTGCCAGCACGGACAGGGGGTTTAAAGCTTTCTTT. Translated, this gives CASTDRGFKAFF.